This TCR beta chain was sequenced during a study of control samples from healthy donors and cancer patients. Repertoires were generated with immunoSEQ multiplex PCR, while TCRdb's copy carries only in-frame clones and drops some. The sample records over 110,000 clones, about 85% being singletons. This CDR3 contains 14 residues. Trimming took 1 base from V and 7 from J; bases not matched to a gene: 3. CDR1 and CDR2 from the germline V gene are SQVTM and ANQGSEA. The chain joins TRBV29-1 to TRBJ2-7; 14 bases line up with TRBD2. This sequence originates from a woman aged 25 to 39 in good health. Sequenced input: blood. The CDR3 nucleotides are TGCAGCGTTGAAGGACTAGCGGGAGGGTATGAGCAGTACTTC. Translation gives CSVEGLAGGYEQYF.